This T cell receptor (beta chain) is drawn from a study of T-cell reconstitution after alpha-beta-depleted transplantation in children listed by TCRdb under 2016. Regarding the complete study: The study quantitatively tracked T-cell immune reconstitution after TCRalphabeta/CD19-depleted allogeneic hematopoietic cell transplantation in children using TCR repertoire profiling. Beyond this particular receptor, the publication reports: In some patients, the high TCRbeta diversity seen at day 60 was put down to recipient T cells and intrathymic progenitors that had survived conditioning. Over the following months the frequencies of hyperexpanded clones went down, and after one year T-cell counts and TCRbeta diversity were mostly credited to newly produced T cells. The apparently early recovery of alphabetaT-cell counts about two months after transplant reportedly depended on only several hundred rapidly expanded clones that came from non-depleted graft cells.

About this clonotype: Its antigen remains undetermined. No base quality values were provided; no much bigger clone lies one nucleotide off.

The library was generated by PCR. TCRdb shows the sequencer as Illumina HiSeq 2500. TCR library preparation used molecular barcoding, with unique molecular identifiers applied to normalize quantification of the TCRbeta repertoire. TCRdb passed the public sequencing reads through fastp at Q25 and MiXCR, retaining productive beta sequences. Rows are combined by CDR3 protein, so each entry shows the most common genes and DNA. The sample profile shows almost 600,000 distinct CDR3 sequences; over 20% of them were found once. About 35% of the sample is in the top ten clones. The intended sense of this specimen's treatment or condition label: allogeneic hematopoietic cell transplantation with graft depleted of TCRalphabeta T cells and CD19 B cells. Transplant recipients were children who received TCRalphabeta/CD19-depleted allogeneic hematopoietic cell grafts. V lost 1 base and J lost 16 bases; the stretch between them is 17 bases long. From a lookup of the germline V gene (reference sequence), CDR1 and CDR2 are SEHNR and FQNEAQ. Inclusive of the bounding cysteine and phenylalanine, the CDR3 is 13 residues long. Solely the CDR3 DNA is kept, with 39 bases framed from the first base.

This TCR was recovered from a boy less than two years old with Wiskott-Aldrich syndrome, due to receive a stem cell transplant. The source was PBMCs, collected before TCRalphabeta/CD19-depleted stem cell transplant. Recombination joined TRBV7-9 with TRBJ2-1, with no confidently assigned D gene. The nucleotide sequence is TGTGCCAGCAGCTTAGGGGCGATTATGAGGTTATTCTTC. Its protein is CASSLGAIMRLFF.